These 26 T cell receptor beta chains share one sample of origin, sequenced in a study of blood T cell repertoires in COVID-19. The table came from immunoSEQ multiplex PCR; TCRdb's copy has only in-frame clones and leaves some out. The data hold 250,000 to 300,000 clones, with approximately 85% observed a single time. Material for sequencing was PBMCs or T cells enriched from blood (not recorded which). These receptors all stem from a woman between 45 and 65 years old who had recovered from COVID-19.

The genes are TRBV27 and TRBJ1-1; 7 nucleotides align to TRBD1. The V and J ends lost 2 bases and 3 bases, in that order; junction bases with no gene match: 3. In germline, CDR1 is MNHEY, CDR2 SMNVEV (reference sequence). This CDR3 comprises 14 residues. The CDR3: CASSLIGTDTEAFF. The CDR3 DNA follows: TGTGCCAGCAGTTTAATTGGGACAGACACTGAAGCTTTCTTT.

The chain links TRBV11-2 to TRBJ2-1; a weak D match, TRBD1 (6 bases). V was clipped by 1 base and J by 9 bases, with 10 bases between them. The germline gives CDR1 SGHAT, CDR2 FQNNGV. The CDR3 has 13 amino acids. CDR3: CASSLGSRGEQFF. DNA of the CDR3: TGTGCCAGCAGCTTAGGGTCCAGGGGTGAGCAGTTCTTC.

The J gene is TRBJ1-1, the V gene TRBV24-1; weak D call: TRBD1 (5 bases). The V gene's germline CDR1 is KGHDR and CDR2 SFDVKD. The CDR3 has 18 residues. Deletions cut 1 base from V and 0 bases from J, with 17 bases between. The CDR3 is CATSDLIRGLGVNTEAFF. DNA for the CDR3: TGTGCCACCAGTGATTTAATTCGAGGCTTAGGGGTGAACACTGAAGCTTTCTTT.

V usage is TRBV14 and J usage is TRBJ1-2; D is uncertain. Trimming took off 0 bases at V and 8 bases at J, with 10 bases between the two ends. Germline V gives CDR1 SGHDN, CDR2 FVKESK. The length of the CDR3 is 13 residues. The CDR3 loop reads CASSQDDIMGYTF. Written as DNA, the CDR3 is TGTGCCAGCAGCCAAGACGACATTATGGGCTACACCTTC.

J is TRBJ2-3 and V is TRBV9; 9 bases align to TRBD2. The length of the CDR3 is 16 residues. V shed 0 bases, J shed 6 bases, and the junction held 8 bases outside the gene matches. Germline V gene lookup returns CDR1 SGDLS and CDR2 YYNGEE. DNA for the CDR3: TGTGCCAGCAGCGTAGTGGCTAGCGGGATAATGGATACGCAGTATTTT. Encoded protein: CASSVVASGIMDTQYF. Based on the CDR3 plus reference TRBV9 and TRBJ2-3, the full variable domain is DSGVTQTPKHLITATGQRVTLRCSPRSGDLSVYWYQQSLDQGLQFLIQYYNGEERAKGNILERFSAQQFPDLHSELNLSSLELGDSALYFCASSVVASGIMDTQYFGPGTRLTVL.

The chain couples TRBV27 to TRBJ2-7; TRBD1 agrees at 8 bases. V was clipped by 3 bases and J by 1 base; unmatched bases: 8. The germline CDR1 and CDR2 sequences are MNHEY and SMNVEV (reference sequence). The CDR3 loop spans 16 amino acids. For the CDR3, the DNA is TGTGCCAGCAGTTTTTGGGGCCAGGGGGCATCCTACGAGCAGTACTTC. It encodes CASSFWGQGASYEQYF.

This clone was seen once. The J gene is TRBJ1-2, the V gene TRBV6-5; the match to TRBD1 covers 11 bases. The V segment lost 6 bases and the J segment 3 bases; nucleotides outside the gene matches: 6. Per the germline V gene, CDR1 is MNHEY and CDR2 is SVGAGI. CDR3 length: 15 amino acids. The CDR3 is CASRGQGVQDYGYTF. The CDR3 DNA reads as TGTGCCAGCAGGGGACAGGGGGTCCAAGACTATGGCTACACCTTC.

The rearrangement links TRBV7-9 to TRBJ1-5; D may be TRBD1 (6 bases). Germline V gene lookup returns CDR1 SEHNR and CDR2 FQNEAQ (reference sequence). This CDR3 spans 14 amino acids. Trimming cost V 1 base and J 2 bases, with 6 bases left between them. CDR3 sequence reads: CASSLEGGNQPQHF. The CDR3 coding sequence is TGTGCCAGCAGCTTAGAGGGGGGCAATCAGCCCCAGCATTTT.

The chain carries TRBV4-1 and TRBJ1-3; D perhaps matches TRBD1 (5 bases). CDR1 and CDR2 from the germline V gene are MGHRA and YSYEKL. V lost 0 bases to trimming and J lost 1 base, with 13 bases between them. The CDR3 sequence is 17 residues long. In DNA, the CDR3 is TGCGCCAGCAGCCAAGAACCCCCGGCAGGGTCTGGAAACACCATATATTTT. This gives the protein CASSQEPPAGSGNTIYF.

The chain has TRBV29-1 and TRBJ1-2, with a weak D call TRBD1 (5 bases). Per germline, CDR1 SQVTM and CDR2 ANQGSEA. The V end was cut by 7 bases, the J end by 6 bases, with 18 bases between. The CDR3 is made up of 13 amino acids. The CDR3 DNA reads as TGCAGCGCTCAGGGAGGGGAATGGGATGGCTACACCTTC. Its translation: CSAQGGEWDGYTF.

This clone was detected only once. V is TRBV7-2 and J is TRBJ2-1; D is unresolved. CDR1 and CDR2 from the germline V gene are SGHTA and FQGNSA. This CDR3 has 15 amino acids. Trimming cost V 4 bases and J 9 bases, with 19 bases left between them. The CDR3 coding sequence is TGTGCCAGCAGCTCCCGAACCCCCACTAATAGTGAGCAGTTCTTC. Its protein is CASSSRTPTNSEQFF.

V gene TRBV30 combines with J gene TRBJ1-2; 7 bases are shared with TRBD1. There are 12 residues in the CDR3. Trimming removed 8 bases from V and 4 bases from J; junction bases left unmatched: 7. Germline CDR1 reads GTSNPN; CDR2 reads SVGIG (reference sequence). The DNA of the CDR3 is TGTGCCAGGGGACGGGACAGCTATGGCTACACCTTC. This codes for CARGRDSYGYTF.

This clone was picked up one time. The genes are TRBV11-2 and TRBJ1-1; TRBD1 agrees at 10 bases. The CDR3 is 15 residues long. Germline V gene data show CDR1 as SGHAT and CDR2 as FQNNGV. The V segment lost 5 bases and the J segment 1 base; nucleotides outside the gene matches: 4. This CDR3 reads CASSPWTGGNTEAFF. For the CDR3, the DNA is TGTGCCAGCAGCCCCTGGACAGGGGGGAACACTGAAGCTTTCTTT.

The V gene is TRBV3-1 (or the pseudogene TRBV3-2), the J gene TRBJ2-1, with 8 positions matching TRBD2. The CDR3 has 14 amino acids. V lost 0 bases and J lost 14; bases outside the gene matches: 9. The germline V gene encodes CDR1 LGHDT and CDR2 YNNKEL (reference sequence). In DNA, the CDR3 is TGTGCCAGCAGCCAAGACTCGAGCGGGAGATATAAGTTCTTC. This gives the protein CASSQDSSGRYKFF.

This clone was counted a single time. CDR3 sequence (DNA): TGTGCCACCGGGGGGGGACTAGCGGGAGCCACTAGCACAGATACGCAGTATTTT. Its translation: CATGGGLAGATSTDTQYF. This rearrangement joins TRBV24-1 to TRBJ2-3, with TRBD2 identical over 14 bases. V shed 9 bases, J shed 0 bases, and the junction held 10 bases outside the gene matches. The germline gives CDR1 KGHDR, CDR2 SFDVKD. The CDR3 is 18 amino acids.

The V gene is TRBV10-3, the J gene TRBJ2-2, with TRBD1 identical over 10 bases. Germline lookup yields CDR1 ENHRY and CDR2 SYGVKD. The CDR3 spans 15 residues. V lost 4 bases and J lost 4; bases outside the gene matches: 3. CDR3: CAISVGQGGTGELFF. The DNA for the CDR3 is TGTGCCATCAGTGTAGGACAGGGGGGCACCGGGGAGCTGTTTTTT.

In DNA, the CDR3 is TGTGCCAGCAGAGGGGGGGGCAGGTTGGGGACCCAGTACTTC. Translated, it gives CASRGGGRLGTQYF. The chain couples TRBV5-6 to TRBJ2-5; possibly TRBD2 for D (7 bases). The germline gives CDR1 SGHDT, CDR2 YYEEEE. This CDR3 is 14 amino acids long. V was pared by 5 bases and J by 7 bases, with 18 bases between.

The sample holds one count of this clone. This rearrangement joins TRBV6-5 to TRBJ2-5; D call uncertain. The V gene lost 7 bases and the J gene lost 9 bases, with 9 bases spanning the gap. Germline lookup yields CDR1 MNHEY and CDR2 SVGAGI. This CDR3 has 10 residues. CDR3 amino acids: CASNREPQYF. DNA for the CDR3: TGTGCCAGCAATAGAGAACCCCAGTACTTC.

The rearrangement links TRBV27 to TRBJ2-7; D might be TRBD1 (6 bases). The CDR3 is 15 residues long. Trimming cost V 3 bases and J 0 bases, with 12 bases left between them. Germline CDR1 and CDR2: MNHEY and SMNVEV (reference sequence). CDR3 amino acids: CASSFSRGSSYEQYF. The CDR3, as DNA: TGTGCCAGCAGTTTTTCTAGGGGGAGCTCCTACGAGCAGTACTTC.

V gene TRBV15 combines with J gene TRBJ2-5, with D possibly being TRBD2 (6 bases). Germline V CDR1 and CDR2: LNHNV, YYDKDF (reference sequence). CDR3 length: 16 residues. The V gene lost 0 bases and the J gene lost 5 bases, with 16 bases spanning the gap. CDR3 sequence (DNA): TGTGCCACCAGCAGAGATGTCACGGGAGTAGGGGAGACCCAGTACTTC. Amino acid sequence: CATSRDVTGVGETQYF. Together with reference TRBV15 and TRBJ2-5, the CDR3 gives the full variable domain: DAMVIQNPRYQVTQFGKPVTLSCSQTLNHNVMYWYQQKSSQAPKLLFHYYDKDFNNEADTPDNFQSRRPNTSFCFLDIRSPGLGDTAMYLCATSRDVTGVGETQYFGPGTRLLVL.

The chain has TRBV27 and TRBJ2-5; D not certain. The CDR3 totals 14 residues. V lost 5 bases and J 7 bases, leaving 17 bases between the germline ends. The V gene's germline CDR1 is MNHEY and CDR2 SMNVEV (reference sequence). This chain's CDR3 is CASSPLEALGTQYF. The CDR3 DNA sequence: TGTGCCAGCAGTCCCCTTGAGGCATTAGGGACCCAGTACTTC.

The chain carries TRBV6-5 and TRBJ2-7; TRBD1 is a possible D gene (6 bases). Trimming left V 7 bases short and J 7 bases short, with 20 bases between. This CDR3 contains 14 residues. Germline lookup yields CDR1 MNHEY and CDR2 SVGAGI. This chain's CDR3 is CASKIDRIGTEQYF. CDR3 bases: TGTGCCAGCAAGATAGACAGGATTGGGACGGAGCAGTACTTC.

This chain uses TRBV7-3 with TRBJ2-5, with D possibly being TRBD2 (6 bases). V was pared by 5 bases and J by 4 bases, with 11 bases between. Germline V gives CDR1 SGHTA, CDR2 FQGTGA. The CDR3 has 13 amino acids. The CDR3 sequence is CASSPGLLETQYF. The CDR3 bases are TGTGCCAGCAGCCCAGGACTATTAGAGACCCAGTACTTC.

The rearrangement uses TRBV28 and TRBJ2-3; 7 nucleotides align to TRBD2. Germline lookup yields CDR1 MDHEN and CDR2 SYDVKM. This CDR3 has 16 residues. Trimming took 6 bases from V and 0 from J; bases not matched to a gene: 9. Here the CDR3 DNA reads TGTGCCAGCAGGCCCTCACTAGCGCCTAGCACAGATACGCAGTATTTT. It translates to CASRPSLAPSTDTQYF.

The rearrangement uses TRBV7-9 and TRBJ2-7; D is ambiguous. The V end was cut by 5 bases, the J end by 9 bases, with 14 bases between. Germline V gene data show CDR1 as SEHNR and CDR2 as FQNEAQ (reference sequence). The CDR3 sequence is 12 residues long. The CDR3 region has the DNA TGTGCCAGCAGCCCTGGAGCGAATAGGCAGTACTTC. It translates to CASSPGANRQYF.

This sequence joins TRBV28 and TRBJ1-6, with unresolved D. Trimming pared 9 bases from V and 5 bases from J, leaving 14 bases between. The CDR3 loop spans 14 amino acids. Germline V gene data show CDR1 as MDHEN and CDR2 as SYDVKM. CDR3 coding DNA: TGTGCCAGTCAAGACCGGGGTGATAATTCACCCCTCCACTTT. Translated, it gives CASQDRGDNSPLHF. Together with reference TRBV28 and TRBJ1-6, the CDR3 gives the full variable domain: DVKVTQSSRYLVKRTGEKVFLECVQDMDHENMFWYRQDPGLGLRLIYFSYDVKMKEKGDIPEGYSVSREKKERFSLILESASTNQTSMYLCASQDRGDNSPLHFGNGTRLTVT.